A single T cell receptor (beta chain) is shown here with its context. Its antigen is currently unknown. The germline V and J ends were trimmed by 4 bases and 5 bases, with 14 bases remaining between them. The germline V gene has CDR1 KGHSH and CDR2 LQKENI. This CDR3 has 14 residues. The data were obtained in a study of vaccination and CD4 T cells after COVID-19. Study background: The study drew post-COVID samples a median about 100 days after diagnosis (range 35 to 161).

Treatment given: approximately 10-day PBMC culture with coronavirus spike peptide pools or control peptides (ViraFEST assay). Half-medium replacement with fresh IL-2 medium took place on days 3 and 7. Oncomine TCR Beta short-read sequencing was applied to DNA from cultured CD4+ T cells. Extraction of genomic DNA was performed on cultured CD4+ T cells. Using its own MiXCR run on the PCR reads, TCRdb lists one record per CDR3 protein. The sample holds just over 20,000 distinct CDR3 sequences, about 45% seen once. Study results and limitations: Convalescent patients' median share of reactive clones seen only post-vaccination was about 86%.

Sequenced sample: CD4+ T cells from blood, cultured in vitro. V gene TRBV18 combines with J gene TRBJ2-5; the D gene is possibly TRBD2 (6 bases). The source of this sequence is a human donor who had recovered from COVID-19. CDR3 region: CASSLTGVRETQYF. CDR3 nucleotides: TGTGCCAGCTCACTAACGGGGGTCCGGGAGACCCAGTACTTC.